The 3 T cell receptor beta chains in this list originate from one sample, sequenced in a study of cytomegalovirus exposure and HLA in healthy donors. 13 Jbeta primers and 60 Vbeta primers were used for the PCR. Data came from immunoSEQ multiplex PCR; TCRdb stores just in-frame clones and leaves some out. The profile shows about 160,000 clones, 65% to 85% of them singletons. The sample consisted of PBMCs. These receptors were taken from a man aged 50-60 years in good health and CMV-seropositive.

V gene TRBV28 combines with J gene TRBJ1-4; D is uncertain. This CDR3 comprises 15 residues. The germline gives CDR1 MDHEN, CDR2 SYDVKM. The V and J ends lost 5 bases and 0 bases respectively, with 10 bases between them. The CDR3 DNA sequence: TGTGCCAGCAGTCCCATTCCGGCAACTAATGAAAAACTGTTTTTT. It is translated as CASSPIPATNEKLFF.

The rearrangement joins TRBV7-3 to TRBJ2-1, with 9 bases fitting TRBD2. J lost 7 bases, V lost 5 bases, and 3 bases had no gene match. The CDR3 is made up of 13 amino acids. Germline-derived CDR1 and CDR2 are SGHTA and FQGTGA. CDR3 amino acids: CASSASGVNEQFF. For the CDR3, the DNA is TGTGCCAGCAGCGCTAGCGGGGTTAATGAGCAGTTCTTC.

The CDR3 loop is CASSLQGQETQYF. For the CDR3, the DNA is TGCGCCAGCAGTTTGCAGGGTCAAGAGACCCAGTACTTC. The chain couples TRBV5-1 to TRBJ2-5; TRBD1 might be the D (5 bases). Trimming left V 5 bases short and J 2 bases short, with 10 bases between. Germline V CDR1 and CDR2: SGHRS, YFSETQ. The length of the CDR3 is 13 residues.